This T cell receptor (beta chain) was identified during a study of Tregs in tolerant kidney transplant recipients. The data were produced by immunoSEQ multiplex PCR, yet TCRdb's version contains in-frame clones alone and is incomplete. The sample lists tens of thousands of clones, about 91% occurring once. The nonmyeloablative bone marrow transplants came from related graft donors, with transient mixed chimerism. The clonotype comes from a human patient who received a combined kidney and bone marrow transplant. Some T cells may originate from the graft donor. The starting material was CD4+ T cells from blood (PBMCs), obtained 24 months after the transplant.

CDR3 sequence (DNA): TGTGCCAGCAGACTGTTAAAGGGACAGGGTTTTTTGGACTACAATGAGCAGTTCTTC. This gives the protein CASRLLKGQGFLDYNEQFF. The chain joins TRBV7-9 to TRBJ2-1, with TRBD1 matching over 9 bases. Trimming took 6 bases from V and 3 from J; bases not matched to a gene: 18. In germline, CDR1 is SEHNR, CDR2 FQNEAQ (reference sequence). This CDR3 region has 19 residues.